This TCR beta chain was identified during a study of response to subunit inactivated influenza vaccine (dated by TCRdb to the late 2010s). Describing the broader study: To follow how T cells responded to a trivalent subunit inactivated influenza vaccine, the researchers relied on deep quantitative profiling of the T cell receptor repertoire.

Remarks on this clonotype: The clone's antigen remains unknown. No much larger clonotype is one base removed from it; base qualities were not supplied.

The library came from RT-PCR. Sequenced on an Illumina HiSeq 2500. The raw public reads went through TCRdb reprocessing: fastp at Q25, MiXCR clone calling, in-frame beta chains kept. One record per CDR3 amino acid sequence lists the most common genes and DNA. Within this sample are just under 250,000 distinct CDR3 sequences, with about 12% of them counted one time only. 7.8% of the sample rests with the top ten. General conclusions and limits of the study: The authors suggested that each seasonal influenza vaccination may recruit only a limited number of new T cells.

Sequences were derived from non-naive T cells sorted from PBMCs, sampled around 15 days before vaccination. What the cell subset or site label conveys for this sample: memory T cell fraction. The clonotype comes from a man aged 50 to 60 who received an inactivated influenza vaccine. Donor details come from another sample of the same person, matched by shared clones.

The CDR3 region: CASSQDQGWGQFF. The DNA reads as follows: TGCGCCAGCAGCCAAGATCAGGGTTGGGGGCAGTTCTTC. The rearranged chain carries TRBV4-3 and TRBJ2-1; TRBD1 is a weak D gene call, 5 bases matching. CDR1 and CDR2, looked up from the germline V gene, are LGHNA and YSLEER. V gives up 0 bases and J gives up 12 bases, and the segment between their germline ends measures 12 bases. There are 13 amino acids in the CDR3, from cysteine to phenylalanine inclusive. Solely the CDR3 DNA is kept, with 39 bases framed from the first base.